A single T cell receptor beta chain is shown here with its context. Its antigen is not known. This sample was included in a study of T-cell reconstitution after alpha-beta-depleted transplantation in children. Regarding the study as a whole: Counts and diversity of T cells one year after transplant came mostly from newly produced T cells. The origin of alpha-beta T cells about two months after transplant was reportedly several hundred expanded graft clones. For some patients, TCRbeta diversity was high at day 60 because of recipient T cells and thymic progenitors that survived.

For TCRbeta, the library was prepared with unique molecular identifiers. Each CDR3 protein gets one entry after TCRdb re-called the PCR reads with MiXCR. The table includes 500,000 to 600,000 distinct CDR3 sequences, roughly 27% detected once. Unmatched junction bases numbered 19, after V lost 6 bases and J lost 9 bases. From germline, CDR1 is MNHNS and CDR2 SASEGT. This CDR3 region has 17 residues. The rearrangement joins TRBV6-1 to TRBJ2-5; 10 bases line up with TRBD2. The specimen was PBMCs, collected before TCRalphabeta/CD19-depleted stem cell transplant. The clonotype comes from a boy in the first two years of life with Wiskott-Aldrich syndrome, due to receive a stem cell transplant. The CDR3: CASSLTPQGIAGGAQYF. Here the CDR3 DNA reads TGTGCCAGCAGCTTGACACCCCAGGGAATAGCGGGAGGTGCCCAGTACTTC.